What follows describes a single T cell receptor beta chain. Some clones are missing from TCRdb's copy, which holds only in-frame ones; the method was immunoSEQ multiplex PCR. The sample gives about 67,000 clones, approximately 81% of which show up once; around 2% is in the top ten. Patients were ruled out by autoimmune disease history or systemic immunosuppression. This entry is derived from a study of OX40 agonist ivuxolimab in advanced cancers. For the study at large: Patients with hepatocellular carcinoma, melanoma, renal cell or head and neck cancer made up the dose-escalation patients.

V was shortened by 4 bases and J by 5 bases, with 8 bases between the two germline ends. CDR1 MDHEN and CDR2 SYDVKM come from the germline V gene. The CDR3 covers 12 residues. Sequenced here: CD4+ or CD8+ T cells sorted from blood, sampled in a trial of the OX40 agonist ivuxolimab. This sequence joins TRBV28 and TRBJ1-2; unclear D gene. The source of this sequence is an adult with an advanced solid tumor such as melanoma, head and neck, liver or kidney cancer. The CDR3 reads CASSSVGYGYTF. The CDR3 coding sequence is TGTGCCAGCAGTTCCGTAGGATATGGCTACACCTTC.